This T cell receptor (beta chain) is drawn from a study of CD4 T cells in relation to SARS-CoV-2 and coronaviruses. Overall study findings and caveats: Each donor contributed either pre-pandemic or post-infection samples, not both.

Unexposed donor CD4+ T cells date from about 2011-2018, before the COVID-19 pandemic. Deep TCR-beta sequencing used DNA from uncultured naive and memory CD4+ T cells. The method was immunoSEQ multiplex PCR; TCRdb's version includes in-frame clones alone and lacks a portion of them. This sample has about 59,000 clones, with more than 80% found just once. Details on this clone: Its antigen is not identified.

Germline V gene sequence: CDR1 MGHRA, CDR2 YSYEKL. V dropped 1 base and J dropped 7; count of bases not matched to a gene: 12. The CDR3 runs to 17 residues. The receptor comes from a human donor in good health. The chain uses TRBV4-1 and TRBJ2-2, with 7 nucleotides matching TRBD1. Sequencing was carried out using memory CD4+ T cells from PBMCs. In DNA form, the CDR3 reads TGCGCCAGCAGCCAAGTGGTGCCAGGGGGTATAGGCGGGGAGCTGTTTTTT. Its translation is CASSQVVPGGIGGELFF.